The clone carrying this T cell receptor (beta chain) was seen many times. Its target is not known. It is likely a read error, because the conserved phenylalanine at the end of the CDR3 is missing. The DNA is omitted, as the CDR3 cannot be located on it reliably, and the CDR3 follows TCRdb's listing. The CDR3 contains 12 residues when both ends are counted. Template switching introduced a universal primer site, and the cDNA bore unique molecular identifiers. TCRdb redid the calling of the 5' RACE reads with MiXCR, one entry per CDR3 protein. The sample lists 520,000 or so distinct CDR3 sequences; 22% were seen once. The data are from a study of identical twins. Points from the study as a whole: Instead of following the same donors, the conclusions were based on cross-sectional statistical analysis. With abundant cord blood beta clonotypes, insertions were fewer; memory repertoires showed no such pattern.

In addition, the sample was reused for a study of T cells expressing NK-cell markers.

The sample consisted of CD4+ T cells sorted from blood. The chain combines TRBV12-3 or TRBV12-4 with TRBJ1-2. The TCR originated in a woman younger than 35 in good health. The CDR3 here is CASSLAQGRAGI.